These T cell receptor beta chains were read from a single sample in a study of CD8 T cells in ankylosing spondylitis. Using its own MiXCR run on the 5' RACE reads, TCRdb lists one record per CDR3 protein. The repertoire holds over 150,000 distinct CDR3 sequences, with 15% to 20% as singletons. The specimen sequenced was blood, either unsorted or a sorted T cell fraction (not recorded which). The source is a male donor under 30 with ankylosing spondylitis or in good health (not recorded which). CDR3s include the opening cysteine and the closing phenylalanine or tryptophan. The D gene is left open where the match is weak. For some rows the clone size is stated as once, few or many, or as a class when expanded; others skip it.

v_gene: TRBV20-1
d_gene: TRBD2
j_gene: TRBJ2-3
len: 13
abundance: .
CDR3nt: TGCAGTGCGACGACTAGCGGGAGTGATACGCAGTATTTT
CDR3aa: CSATTSGSDTQYF

v_gene: TRBV7-2
d_gene: .
j_gene: TRBJ1-5
len: 12
abundance: many
CDR3nt: TGTGCCAGCAGCTTAGGGCATCAGCCCCAGCATTTT
CDR3aa: CASSLGHQPQHF

v_gene: TRBV19
d_gene: .
j_gene: TRBJ2-7
len: 15
abundance: .
CDR3nt: TGTGCCAGTAGTATAAAGGGACTCAATCTTTACGAGCAGTACTTC
CDR3aa: CASSIKGLNLYEQYF

v_gene: TRBV5-1
d_gene: .
j_gene: TRBJ2-7
len: 15
abundance: many
CDR3nt: TGCGCCAGCAGCTGGGGGACGGGGAGCTCCTACGAGCAGTACTTC
CDR3aa: CASSWGTGSSYEQYF

v_gene: TRBV7-2
d_gene: TRBD1
j_gene: TRBJ1-5
len: 15
abundance: many
CDR3nt: TGTGCCAGCAGCCCCGGGACAGGGGTCAGTCAGCCCCAGCATTTT
CDR3aa: CASSPGTGVSQPQHF

v_gene: TRBV9
d_gene: .
j_gene: TRBJ2-1
len: 14
abundance: .
CDR3nt: TGTGCCAGCAGCGTAGAGGGCTTAAACAATGAGCAGTTCTTC
CDR3aa: CASSVEGLNNEQFF

v_gene: TRBV11-2
d_gene: .
j_gene: TRBJ1-5
len: 15
abundance: many
CDR3nt: TGTGCCAGCAGTCGATCCCAGGCCCATCGACAGCCCCAGCATTTT
CDR3aa: CASSRSQAHRQPQHF

v_gene: TRBV7-9
d_gene: TRBD2
j_gene: TRBJ2-1
len: 16
abundance: many
CDR3nt: TGTGCCAGCAGCTTCGTTCCGGGACTAGTGATCAATGAGCAGTTCTTC
CDR3aa: CASSFVPGLVINEQFF

v_gene: TRBV6-5
d_gene: .
j_gene: TRBJ2-7
len: 16
abundance: few
CDR3nt: TGTGCCAGCAGCCAGGCTAGGGGGTCTCAATTATACGAGCAGTACTTC
CDR3aa: CASSQARGSQLYEQYF

v_gene: TRBV4-2
d_gene: .
j_gene: TRBJ1-2
len: 16
abundance: .
CDR3nt: TGTGCCAGCAGCCAAGGTTCTCCAGTCGCTAACTATGGCTACACCTTC
CDR3aa: CASSQGSPVANYGYTF

v_gene: TRBV24-1
d_gene: .
j_gene: TRBJ1-5
len: 19
abundance: many
CDR3nt: TGTGCCACCAGTGAAGCCGGACCAGGGACTTCCTATAGCAATCAGCCCCAGCATTTT
CDR3aa: CATSEAGPGTSYSNQPQHF

v_gene: TRBV11-2
d_gene: TRBD2
j_gene: TRBJ2-1
len: 18
abundance: many
CDR3nt: TGTGCCAGCAGTTACTTTGTTCTGGGAGGGAGCTCCTACAATGAGCAGTTCTTC
CDR3aa: CASSYFVLGGSSYNEQFF

v_gene: TRBV27
d_gene: TRBD2
j_gene: TRBJ2-1
len: 15
abundance: .
CDR3nt: TGTGCCAGCAGTTCAGGGACTAGCGGGAGACAGGAGCAGTTCTTC
CDR3aa: CASSSGTSGRQEQFF

v_gene: TRBV4-3
d_gene: .
j_gene: TRBJ2-2
len: 15
abundance: many
CDR3nt: TGCGCCAGCAGCCAAGGGGCAGGGATGACCGGGGAGCTGTTTTTT
CDR3aa: CASSQGAGMTGELFF

v_gene: TRBV11-2
d_gene: .
j_gene: TRBJ2-3
len: 16
abundance: many
CDR3nt: TGTGCCAGCAGCTTAGTGGCGGGTCGAGGAGCAGATACGCAGTATTTT
CDR3aa: CASSLVAGRGADTQYF

v_gene: TRBV6-5
d_gene: .
j_gene: TRBJ1-4
len: 15
abundance: many
CDR3nt: TGTGCCAGCAGTTACGGGGGGGCAACGGATGAAAAACTGTTTTTT
CDR3aa: CASSYGGATDEKLFF

v_gene: TRBV18
d_gene: .
j_gene: TRBJ2-4
len: 15
abundance: many
CDR3nt: TGTGCCAGCTCACCACCCGGACAACCCAAAAACATTCAGTACTTC
CDR3aa: CASSPPGQPKNIQYF

v_gene: TRBV7-2
d_gene: .
j_gene: TRBJ1-6
len: 15
abundance: .
CDR3nt: TGTGCCAGCAGCCCGAGACCCGTCCGTGGGTCACCCCTCCACTTT
CDR3aa: CASSPRPVRGSPLHF

v_gene: TRBV24-1
d_gene: TRBD1
j_gene: TRBJ2-5
len: 19
abundance: many
CDR3nt: TGTGCCACCAGTGATTTGGGGAGAGCCGGGACAGGGGGACGGGAGACCCAGTACTTC
CDR3aa: CATSDLGRAGTGGRETQYF

v_gene: TRBV5-1
d_gene: TRBD2
j_gene: TRBJ2-3
len: 15
abundance: many
CDR3nt: TGCGCCAGCAGCGCGGGACTAGCGGGCACAGATACGCAGTATTTT
CDR3aa: CASSAGLAGTDTQYF

v_gene: TRBV12-3/TRBV12-4
d_gene: .
j_gene: TRBJ2-3
len: 14
abundance: many
CDR3nt: TGTGCCAGCAGTTTGAGACAGAAAGGGGATACGCAGTATTTT
CDR3aa: CASSLRQKGDTQYF

v_gene: TRBV29-1
d_gene: TRBD2
j_gene: TRBJ2-3
len: 13
abundance: many
CDR3nt: TGCAGCGTCACTAGCGGGAGGAGAGATACGCAGTATTTT
CDR3aa: CSVTSGRRDTQYF

v_gene: TRBV12-3/TRBV12-4
d_gene: TRBD1
j_gene: TRBJ2-5
len: 15
abundance: many
CDR3nt: TGTGCCAGCAGTAACCACCGGGACAGTAGAGAGACCCAGTACTTC
CDR3aa: CASSNHRDSRETQYF

v_gene: TRBV18
d_gene: .
j_gene: TRBJ2-5
len: 14
abundance: many
CDR3nt: TGTGCCAGCTCACGTAGGGCGAATCAAGAGACCCAGTACTTC
CDR3aa: CASSRRANQETQYF

v_gene: TRBV19
d_gene: TRBD2
j_gene: TRBJ2-5
len: 16
abundance: many
CDR3nt: TGTGCCAGTAGTAAGACTAGCGGGGCCCCCCAAGAGACCCAGTACTTC
CDR3aa: CASSKTSGAPQETQYF

v_gene: TRBV29-1
d_gene: TRBD2
j_gene: TRBJ2-3
len: 13
abundance: .
CDR3nt: TGCAGCGAGCGGGAGGGCCGGACAGATACGCAGTATTTT
CDR3aa: CSEREGRTDTQYF

v_gene: TRBV7-6
d_gene: .
j_gene: TRBJ2-1
len: 12
abundance: many
CDR3nt: TGTGCCAGCAGCTTTGACTACAATGAGCAGTTCTTC
CDR3aa: CASSFDYNEQFF